The 31 T cell receptor beta chains given below trace back to one sample, sequenced in a study of beta chain features in type 1 diabetes. Every bit of the isolated RNA underwent reverse transcription, so sequencing read expressed TCRB transcripts. The table came from immunoSEQ multiplex PCR; TCRdb's copy has only in-frame clones and leaves some out. Of some 220,000 clones listed, roughly 10% are singletons. Sequencing was performed on central memory CD4+ T cells from blood. The receptors were gathered from a man aged 18 to 35 in good health.

There are a few counts of this clone. CDR3 loop: CASSLPGTDTQYF. Here the CDR3 DNA reads TGTGCCAGCTCACTACCGGGCACAGATACGCAGTATTTT. V and J are TRBV18 and TRBJ2-3, with unresolved D. Trimming removed 4 bases at V and 1 base at J, with 6 bases between. This CDR3 comprises 13 residues. Per the germline V gene, CDR1 is KGHSH and CDR2 is LQKENI.

In its sample, this clone was seen many times. This chain joins TRBV25-1 and TRBJ2-1, with a tentative D call TRBD1 (6 bases). The CDR3 is made up of 14 amino acids. Germline V gene lookup returns CDR1 MGHDK and CDR2 SYGVNS. The V gene lost 3 bases and the J gene lost 7 bases, with 13 bases spanning the gap. This CDR3 reads CASSDPFRGNEQFF. The DNA of the CDR3 is TGTGCCAGCAGTGACCCCTTCAGGGGAAATGAGCAGTTCTTC.

The gene calls are TRBV29-1 and TRBJ2-1; a possible D gene is TRBD1 (5 bases). CDR1 and CDR2 from the germline V gene are SQVTM and ANQGSEA. The CDR3 spans 11 residues. Trimming removed 2 bases at V and 8 bases at J, with 7 bases between. The CDR3 reads CSVEKGDEQFF. The CDR3, as DNA: TGCAGCGTTGAAAAAGGGGATGAGCAGTTCTTC.

Ten or more counts support this clone. The gene calls are TRBV29-1 and TRBJ2-3, with D perhaps assigned TRBD1 or TRBD2 (6 bases each). Germline V gene data show CDR1 as SQVTM and CDR2 as ANQGSEA. Trimming stripped 7 bases from V and 1 base from J, with 15 bases between. The CDR3 spans 14 residues. CDR3 sequence (DNA): TGCAGCGCCACCGGGGGCCCTCGCACAGATACGCAGTATTTT. This codes for CSATGGPRTDTQYF.

The chain combines TRBV2 with TRBJ2-7; D might be TRBD1 (6 bases). The V gene lost 5 bases and the J gene lost 7 bases, with 9 bases spanning the gap. Per the germline V gene, CDR1 is SNHLY and CDR2 is FYNNEI. The CDR3 contains 11 residues. CDR3: CASSRGGEQYF. In nucleotides, the CDR3 is TGTGCCAGCAGTCGAGGGGGTGAGCAGTACTTC.

In its sample, this clone was seen many times. V gene TRBV7-2 combines with J gene TRBJ2-3; TRBD1 is a possible D gene (6 bases). The CDR3 length is 15 residues. CDR1 is SGHTA, CDR2 FQGNSA, per germline. The germline V and J ends were trimmed by 5 bases and 6 bases, with 18 bases remaining between them. The CDR3 reads CASSTYSGASDTQYF. CDR3 bases: TGTGCCAGCAGCACGTACTCAGGGGCCTCGGATACGCAGTATTTT.

The J gene is TRBJ2-7, the V gene TRBV10-3; TRBD2 is a possible D gene (6 bases). Trimming cost V 6 bases and J 0 bases, with 12 bases left between them. Per the germline V gene, CDR1 is ENHRY and CDR2 is SYGVKD. This CDR3 is 14 amino acids long. The CDR3 region is CAISRGTVSYEQYF. Written as DNA, the CDR3 is TGTGCCATCAGCCGCGGGACGGTCTCCTACGAGCAGTACTTC.

The rearrangement links TRBV6-1 to TRBJ1-3, with no clear D. Trimming shortened V by 6 bases and J by 0 bases, and 9 bases separated the two germline ends. Germline values: CDR1 MNHNS, CDR2 SASEGT. This CDR3 contains 14 residues. The chain's CDR3 is CASSLRSSGNTIYF. The CDR3 bases are TGTGCCAGCAGCCTCAGGTCCTCTGGAAACACCATATATTTT.

The genes are TRBV18 and TRBJ2-5, with D possibly TRBD2 on 6 matching bases. The V gene lost 0 bases and the J gene lost 5 bases, with 19 bases spanning the gap. Germline CDR1 and CDR2: KGHSH and LQKENI. The CDR3 totals 17 residues. In nucleotides, the CDR3 is TGTGCCAGCTCACCACCGGTATTAGCTAGCGACCGGGAGACCCAGTACTTC. Translated, it gives CASSPPVLASDRETQYF. Supplemented by reference TRBV18 and TRBJ2-5, the full variable domain reads NAGVMQNPRHLVRRRGQEARLRCSPMKGHSHVYWYRQLPEEGLKFMVYLQKENIIDESGMPKERFSAEFPKEGPSILRIQQVVRGDSAAYFCASSPPVLASDRETQYFGPGTRLLVL.

There are a few counts of this clone. This chain connects TRBV11-2 to TRBJ1-1; TRBD1 might be the D (5 bases). Deletions cut 1 base from V and 5 bases from J, with 14 bases between. The CDR3 spans 15 residues. In germline, CDR1 is SGHAT, CDR2 FQNNGV. CDR3 nucleotide sequence: TGTGCCAGCAGCTTAGTCTGGGGAGGGGAGACTGAAGCTTTCTTT. As protein: CASSLVWGGETEAFF.

The chain has TRBV5-1 and TRBJ2-4; the match to TRBD1 covers 7 bases. The CDR3 covers 14 residues. Unmatched junction bases numbered 5, after V lost 4 bases and J lost 4 bases. CDR1 is SGHRS and CDR2 is YFSETQ in the germline V gene. The DNA for the CDR3 is TGCGCCAGCAGCCCAGGGACAGAGAAAAACATTCAGTACTTC. This encodes CASSPGTEKNIQYF.

This clone was seen a few times. V and J are TRBV9 and TRBJ2-1; perhaps TRBD2 as D (6 bases). The CDR3 extends over 15 amino acids. Per germline, CDR1 SGDLS and CDR2 YYNGEE. V was trimmed by 0 bases and J by 3 bases, leaving 10 bases between them. This CDR3 is CASSVGGIYYNEQFF. The DNA of the CDR3 is TGTGCCAGCAGCGTAGGCGGGATCTACTACAATGAGCAGTTCTTC.

This clone came up many times. The CDR3 DNA reads TGTGCCTGGAGTCCAGGGTACTACAATGAGCAGTTCTTC. This gives the protein CAWSPGYYNEQFF. The gene calls are TRBV30 and TRBJ2-1; maybe TRBD1 (5 bases). This CDR3 has 13 residues. In germline, CDR1 is GTSNPN, CDR2 SVGIG (reference sequence). Trimming took 2 bases from V and 3 from J, leaving 8 bases between them.

This clone was seen only a few times. This sequence joins TRBV6-5 and TRBJ2-7; D unresolved. Trimming cost V 0 bases and J 0 bases, with 9 bases left between them. This CDR3 is 15 amino acids long. From germline, CDR1 is MNHEY and CDR2 SVGAGI. CDR3 sequence (DNA): TGTGCCAGCAGTTACTCGGTGAGCCACTCCTACGAGCAGTACTTC. It is translated as CASSYSVSHSYEQYF.

A few counts support this clone. This rearrangement joins TRBV28 to TRBJ2-3; 7 positions match TRBD1. Germline V gene lookup returns CDR1 MDHEN and CDR2 SYDVKM. This CDR3 comprises 17 residues. V gave up 7 bases and J gave up 3 bases; unmatched junction bases: 16. CDR3 protein: CASKTGAPHHSTDTQYF. DNA of the CDR3: TGTGCCAGCAAAACAGGGGCCCCACATCATAGTACAGATACGCAGTATTTT.

V is TRBV7-2 and J is TRBJ2-7; D gene ambiguous. Trimming shortened V by 1 base and J by 5 bases, and 18 bases separated the two germline ends. Germline lookup yields CDR1 SGHTA and CDR2 FQGNSA. The CDR3 sequence is 16 residues long. This chain's CDR3 is CASSLVFGPIVNEQYF. The CDR3 bases are TGTGCCAGCAGCTTAGTATTCGGACCGATCGTGAACGAGCAGTACTTC. Full variable domain (missing parts from reference TRBV7-2 and TRBJ2-7): GAGVSQSPSNKVTEKGKDVELRCDPISGHTALYWYRQSLGQGLEFLIYFQGNSAPDKSGLPSDRFSAERTGGSVSTLTIQRTQQEDSAVYLCASSLVFGPIVNEQYFGPGTRLTVT.

The V call is TRBV7-2, the J call TRBJ2-4; D ambiguous. The CDR3 loop spans 18 amino acids. Deletions cut 1 base from V and 0 bases from J, with 16 bases between. The V gene's germline CDR1 is SGHTA and CDR2 FQGNSA. This CDR3 is CASSLGFYGPLAKNIQYF. CDR3 nucleotides: TGTGCCAGCAGCTTAGGATTTTACGGCCCGCTAGCCAAAAACATTCAGTACTTC.

This clone was detected ten times or more. J is TRBJ1-2 and V is TRBV30; 8 nucleotides align to TRBD1. The germline V gene encodes CDR1 GTSNPN and CDR2 SVGIG (reference sequence). This CDR3 region has 13 residues. The V gene end was trimmed by 6 bases and the J gene end by 4 bases; junction bases not matched to a gene: 7. CDR3 bases: TGTGCCTGCGGCCGGGACAGGCCCTATGGCTACACCTTC. This codes for CACGRDRPYGYTF.

Concerning this clone itself: Other DNA sequences in the same sample also yield this CDR3. This chain joins TRBV9 and TRBJ2-7, with unresolved D. From germline, CDR1 is SGDLS and CDR2 YYNGEE. The CDR3 has 14 residues. V was pared by 0 bases and J by 0 bases, with 7 bases between. Here the CDR3 reads CASSVVPSSYEQYF. The CDR3 DNA sequence: TGTGCCAGCAGCGTAGTCCCTAGCTCCTACGAGCAGTACTTC.

This clone was observed a few times. V is TRBV30 and J is TRBJ2-5; possibly TRBD1 for D (5 bases). The CDR3 totals 12 residues. V was shortened by 5 bases and J by 4 bases, with 11 bases between the two germline ends. Per germline, CDR1 GTSNPN and CDR2 SVGIG (reference sequence). The CDR3 DNA follows: TGTGCCTGGGCCCCAGGGTCAGAGACCCAGTACTTC. Translation gives CAWAPGSETQYF.

The chain is built from TRBV4-1 and TRBJ1-2; D uncertain. Germline V gene lookup returns CDR1 MGHRA and CDR2 YSYEKL. The V and J ends lost 4 bases and 5 bases respectively, with 8 bases between them. The length of the CDR3 is 12 residues. CDR3: CASSRTDYGYTF. CDR3 in DNA: TGCGCCAGCAGCCGGACCGATTATGGCTACACCTTC.

This chain links TRBV29-1 with TRBJ1-2, with D possibly being TRBD1 (5 bases). Germline V lookup: CDR1 SQVTM, CDR2 ANQGSEA. Trimming cost V 4 bases and J 8 bases, with 14 bases left between them. CDR3 length: 12 residues. CDR3: CSVGEGRGGYTF. The CDR3 nucleotides are TGCAGCGTTGGAGAAGGGAGGGGAGGCTACACCTTC.

J is TRBJ2-1 and V is TRBV30, with D perhaps given as TRBD1 or TRBD2 (5 bases each). There are 14 residues in the CDR3. Trimming left V 2 bases short and J 7 bases short, with 15 bases between. Germline CDR1 is GTSNPN and CDR2 is SVGIG (reference sequence). CDR3 nucleotide sequence: TGTGCCTGGAGTTTACCGGGACCCACGAATGAGCAGTTCTTC. Translated: CAWSLPGPTNEQFF.

The chain uses TRBV7-2 and TRBJ1-1; D is possibly TRBD1 (5 bases). CDR3 size: 14 residues. Germline loops: CDR1 SGHTA, CDR2 FQGNSA. Between the trimmed V and J ends, which lost 7 bases and 4 bases, there was a span of 16 bases. The CDR3 region has the DNA TGTGCCAGCACCCGAGGGGCTTCAGGCACTGAAGCTTTCTTT. Residues: CASTRGASGTEAFF.

The chain employs TRBV29-1 and TRBJ2-7; 10 bases match TRBD2. The V and J ends lost 4 bases and 4 bases, in that order; junction bases with no gene match: 7. There are 14 residues in the CDR3. CDR1 is SQVTM, CDR2 ANQGSEA, per germline. CDR3 residues: CSVVPSGRRYEQYF. The CDR3 DNA reads as TGCAGCGTTGTGCCTAGCGGGAGAAGGTACGAGCAGTACTTC.

This clone has more than one count but fewer than ten. The chain employs TRBV25-1 and TRBJ1-2; perhaps TRBD1 as D (5 bases). The V gene lost 4 bases and the J gene lost 4 bases, with 13 bases spanning the gap. The CDR3 totals 14 residues. CDR1 is MGHDK, CDR2 SYGVNS, per germline. CDR3 protein: CASSGGGTSYGYTF. CDR3 nucleotide sequence: TGTGCCAGCAGTGGCGGGGGAACCTCCTATGGCTACACCTTC.

There are many counts of this clone. The V and J genes are TRBV6-5 and TRBJ1-5; D is unclear. Trimming took off 0 bases at V and 5 bases at J, with 5 bases between the two ends. Germline lookup yields CDR1 MNHEY and CDR2 SVGAGI. This CDR3 has 13 amino acids. This CDR3 reads CASSYSEYQPQHF. CDR3 bases: TGTGCCAGCAGTTACTCGGAATATCAGCCCCAGCATTTT.

This chain joins TRBV27 and TRBJ2-7; D possibly corresponds to TRBD2 (5 bases). CDR3 size: 14 residues. Germline V gene sequence: CDR1 MNHEY, CDR2 SMNVEV (reference sequence). Between the trimmed V and J ends, which lost 7 bases and 4 bases, there was a span of 17 bases. The CDR3 coding sequence is TGTGCCAGCACCGCCACCGGGAAGCCTTACGAGCAGTACTTC. This gives the protein CASTATGKPYEQYF.

This clone was observed a handful of times. The chain is built from TRBV7-2 and TRBJ1-5, with D unclear. The CDR3 runs 13 residues. CDR1 is SGHTA, CDR2 FQGNSA, per germline. V lost 3 bases to trimming and J lost 5 bases, with 8 bases between them. CDR3 amino acids: CASSLYRDQPQHF. The CDR3 coding sequence is TGTGCCAGCAGCTTGTATCGAGATCAGCCCCAGCATTTT.

This clone appeared a few times. This rearrangement joins TRBV7-9 to TRBJ2-2; TRBD2 matches at 13 bases. The V gene's germline CDR1 is SEHNR and CDR2 FQNEAQ (reference sequence). This CDR3 contains 16 residues. The junction had 4 bases not matched to a gene; V was cut back by 5 bases and J by 4 bases. As DNA, the CDR3 is TGTGCCAGCAGCCCAGGACTAGCGGGAGTCACCGGGGAGCTGTTTTTT. This translates into CASSPGLAGVTGELFF. Full variable domain (outside the CDR3, taken from reference TRBV7-9 and TRBJ2-2): DTGVSQNPRHKITKRGQNVTFRCDPISEHNRLYWYRQTLGQGPEFLTYFQNEAQLEKSRLLSDRFSAERPKGSFSTLEIQRTEQGDSAMYLCASSPGLAGVTGELFFGEGSRLTVL.

CDR3 region: CASSLGGRTDEQYF. The CDR3 DNA is TGTGCCAGCAGCTTAGGAGGGAGGACGGACGAGCAGTACTTC. The V and J genes are TRBV7-9 and TRBJ2-7; a weak D match, TRBD2 (6 bases). V was pared by 1 base and J by 5 bases, with 12 bases between. Per germline, CDR1 SEHNR and CDR2 FQNEAQ (reference sequence). The CDR3 is made up of 14 amino acids.